This T cell receptor beta chain was identified during a study of blood T cell repertoires in COVID-19 (dated by TCRdb to about 2020). For context, the study as a whole: Collaborator samples came from the United States, Italy and Spain and covered acute and convalescent phases of COVID-19. Where HLA class I and class II types were available, the types were taken from metadata supplied by the sample provider, not from assay-based typing. Sample metadata almost always included a de-identified subject ID, COVID-19 status, age in years and sex. Deeply sampled blood TCRbeta repertoires from subjects exposed to, actively infected with, or recovered from COVID-19 were included in the dataset. The material from the prospective study consisted of cDNA or gDNA derived from T cells, B-cell-depleted T cells, or PBMCs. The samples were drawn from the first 160 participants of the ongoing ImmuneRACE study and from 950 to 1,500 subjects provided by 6 global collaborators. The repertoires were released in a freely available public database intended as a resource for research on the immune response to SARS-CoV-2.

Via the germline V gene, CDR1 is SGHRS and CDR2 YFSETQ. The junction shows trimming of 0 bases on V and 9 bases on J, and the gene matches do not reach 11 bases of it. From its cysteine to its phenylalanine, the CDR3 spans 15 amino acids. The sequence is cut down to CDR3 DNA, 45 bases in frame from base 1. What the study reported, not specific to this receptor: Clinical and demographic metadata were provided uncurated, with the amount varying by source and participant.

Enrolling through a virtual design, the prospective study's participants ranged in age from roughly 18 to 100 years and lived across around 25 United States geographic areas. To assign participants to cohorts, the prospective study relied on clinical history that participants themselves reported in a screening survey and a study questionnaire. For ImmuneRACE Cohort 3, a participant was defined as recovered based on two consecutive negative NP/OP PCR tests, clearance by a healthcare professional, or resolution of symptoms. In the prospective study, whole blood, serum and a nasopharyngeal or oropharyngeal swab were collected from each participant by mobile phlebotomists. Over an approximately 2-month period, participants in the prospective study had the option of providing additional blood draws and questionnaires. Before DNA extraction, prospective study blood samples were shipped either frozen or at room temperature.

TCRbeta CDR3 regions were amplified from genomic DNA by means of the immunoSEQ Assay, a bias-controlled multiplex PCR. Regarding the original processing steps: The number of nucleated cells in each sample was estimated from the amplification of reference gene primers within the assay. Sequence reads were collapsed and filtered to measure the absolute abundance of every unique TCRbeta CDR3 rearrangement. For each sample, productive Simpson clonality was calculated as the square root of Simpson's diversity index over productive rearrangements. TCRdb took over this immuneACCESS table, retaining in-frame rearrangements with V and J assigned. Such tables are incomplete; in checked studies, under half of the missing clones stem from an unresolved V gene, and the remainder is unexplained. That table supplies the V and J calls and clone size; D and trimming were determined from the DNA. Across this sample there are 310,000 or so clones, with 80% to 90% seen only once. The top ten clones comprise around 10% of the sample.

On this clone: No cognate antigen has been identified for it. It has no much larger one-base neighbor in the sample; base qualities were not kept.

The clonotype comes from a woman aged 18-35 years who had recovered from COVID-19. The source material was PBMCs or T cells enriched from blood (not recorded which). The chain couples TRBV5-1 to TRBJ2-7, with TRBD1 matching 8 junction bases. CDR3 loop: CASSLGQQGASWQYF. The DNA is TGCGCCAGCAGCTTGGGGCAGCAGGGGGCTTCATGGCAGTACTTC.